A selection of T cell receptor beta chains follows, all from one sample in a study of T cell responses to AZD1222 COVID-19 vaccine. Libraries were prepared by immunoSEQ multiplex PCR; TCRdb keeps only in-frame clonotypes and omits some of them. This table holds some 120,000 clones, roughly 80% found once. Sequences were derived from peripheral blood, sampled on day 0 of AZD1222 vaccination. The receptors shown here come from an adult in good health. Both conserved end residues are part of each CDR3. D genes are given only for firm matches. Part of the rows lack a size; the others show once, few, many or a class for expanded clones.

j_gene: TRBJ2-5
abundance: .
v_gene: TRBV27
d_gene: .
CDR3aa: CASSFDRDWETQYF
CDR3nt: TGTGCCAGCAGTTTTGACAGGGACTGGGAGACCCAGTACTTC

j_gene: TRBJ2-5
abundance: .
v_gene: TRBV2
d_gene: TRBD1
CDR3aa: CASSGQGEATQYF
CDR3nt: TGTGCCAGCAGCGGACAGGGGGAGGCGACCCAGTACTTC

j_gene: TRBJ2-2
abundance: .
v_gene: TRBV5-6
d_gene: .
CDR3aa: CASSLGDGELFF
CDR3nt: TGTGCCAGCAGCTTGGGGGACGGGGAGCTGTTTTTT

j_gene: TRBJ2-1
abundance: once
v_gene: TRBV27
d_gene: .
CDR3aa: CASAGTLRNEQFF
CDR3nt: TGTGCCAGCGCGGGAACCCTCCGAAATGAGCAGTTCTTC

j_gene: TRBJ2-7
abundance: .
v_gene: TRBV5-1
d_gene: .
CDR3aa: CASSLDLYEQYF
CDR3nt: TGCGCCAGCAGCTTGGATCTGTACGAGCAGTACTTC

j_gene: TRBJ2-7
abundance: .
v_gene: TRBV7-8
d_gene: .
CDR3aa: CASSFSANEQYF
CDR3nt: TGTGCCAGCAGCTTCAGTGCCAACGAGCAGTACTTC

j_gene: TRBJ1-2
abundance: .
v_gene: TRBV2
d_gene: .
CDR3aa: CASSEYAQGYTF
CDR3nt: TGTGCCAGCAGTGAATATGCGCAAGGCTACACCTTC

j_gene: TRBJ2-5
abundance: .
v_gene: TRBV7-3
d_gene: .
CDR3aa: CASSLTAGVRETQYF
CDR3nt: TGTGCCAGCAGCTTAACGGCAGGGGTCCGGGAGACCCAGTACTTC

j_gene: TRBJ2-2
abundance: .
v_gene: TRBV7-2
d_gene: TRBD2
CDR3aa: CASRSGGAVTGELFF
CDR3nt: TGTGCCAGCCGTAGCGGGGGGGCAGTCACCGGGGAGCTGTTTTTT

j_gene: TRBJ2-3
abundance: .
v_gene: TRBV7-6
d_gene: .
CDR3aa: CASSLGVALDTQYF
CDR3nt: TGTGCCAGCAGCTTAGGAGTAGCGTTAGATACGCAGTATTTT

j_gene: TRBJ2-5
abundance: once
v_gene: TRBV4-2
d_gene: .
CDR3aa: CASSQDGSSMETQYF
CDR3nt: TGTGCCAGCAGCCAAGATGGCAGTAGCATGGAGACCCAGTACTTC

j_gene: TRBJ1-1
abundance: .
v_gene: TRBV5-6
d_gene: TRBD1
CDR3aa: CASSFQGAQFEAFF
CDR3nt: TGTGCCAGCAGCTTCCAGGGGGCTCAATTTGAAGCTTTCTTT

j_gene: TRBJ1-1
abundance: .
v_gene: TRBV9
d_gene: .
CDR3aa: CASSASGLDGSAFF
CDR3nt: TGTGCCAGCAGCGCATCGGGCCTCGACGGGTCGGCTTTCTTT

j_gene: TRBJ1-5
abundance: few
v_gene: TRBV5-1
d_gene: TRBD1
CDR3aa: CASSLQGASNQPQHF
CDR3nt: TGCGCCAGCAGCTTGCAGGGGGCTAGCAATCAGCCCCAGCATTTT

j_gene: TRBJ1-2
abundance: .
v_gene: TRBV5-5
d_gene: .
CDR3aa: CASSPGNRDDYGYTF
CDR3nt: TGTGCCAGCAGCCCAGGAAACAGGGATGACTATGGCTACACCTTC

j_gene: TRBJ2-7
abundance: .
v_gene: TRBV4-2
d_gene: .
CDR3aa: CASSQEARAYEQYF
CDR3nt: TGTGCCAGCAGCCAAGAAGCCAGGGCATACGAGCAGTACTTC

j_gene: TRBJ2-7
abundance: .
v_gene: TRBV19
d_gene: TRBD2
CDR3aa: CASRMTSGRAEQYF
CDR3nt: TGTGCCAGTAGGATGACTAGCGGGAGGGCCGAGCAGTACTTC

j_gene: TRBJ2-7
abundance: .
v_gene: TRBV21-1
d_gene: .
CDR3aa: CASSPRRWGWDEQYF
CDR3nt: TGTGCCAGCAGCCCGCGGCGGTGGGGTTGGGACGAGCAGTACTTC

j_gene: TRBJ2-7
abundance: few
v_gene: TRBV28
d_gene: .
CDR3aa: CASSLSGLYEQYF
CDR3nt: TGTGCCAGCAGTTTGAGTGGTCTCTACGAGCAGTACTTC

j_gene: TRBJ1-2
abundance: .
v_gene: TRBV5-5
d_gene: TRBD1
CDR3aa: CASSSTGAANYGYTF
CDR3nt: TGTGCCAGCAGTTCCACAGGGGCAGCTAACTATGGCTACACCTTC

j_gene: TRBJ2-7
abundance: .
v_gene: TRBV4-3
d_gene: TRBD2
CDR3aa: CASSQTRTSEQYF
CDR3nt: TGCGCCAGCAGCCAAACCCGGACTAGCGAGCAGTACTTC

j_gene: TRBJ2-1
abundance: many
v_gene: TRBV7-9
d_gene: .
CDR3aa: CASSLVVSINEQFF
CDR3nt: TGTGCCAGCAGCTTAGTTGTTAGCATCAATGAGCAGTTCTTC

j_gene: TRBJ2-3
abundance: .
v_gene: TRBV18
d_gene: .
CDR3aa: CASSQSGGRTDTQYF
CDR3nt: TGTGCCAGCTCACAAAGCGGAGGACGCACAGATACGCAGTATTTT

j_gene: TRBJ2-7
abundance: .
v_gene: TRBV29-1
d_gene: .
CDR3aa: CSGAGDGYEQYF
CDR3nt: TGCAGTGGGGCTGGGGATGGCTACGAGCAGTACTTC

j_gene: TRBJ2-1
abundance: .
v_gene: TRBV7-9
d_gene: TRBD2
CDR3aa: CASSLVPSGINEQFF
CDR3nt: TGTGCCAGCAGCTTAGTCCCTAGCGGGATCAATGAGCAGTTCTTC

j_gene: TRBJ2-7
abundance: .
v_gene: TRBV6-6
d_gene: .
CDR3aa: CASSEHSYEQYF
CDR3nt: TGTGCCAGCAGCGAGCACAGCTACGAGCAGTACTTC

j_gene: TRBJ1-1
abundance: .
v_gene: TRBV7-2
d_gene: .
CDR3aa: CASSPEALTEAFF
CDR3nt: TGTGCCAGCAGCCCCGAGGCGCTCACTGAAGCTTTCTTT

j_gene: TRBJ2-1
abundance: .
v_gene: TRBV10-1
d_gene: TRBD2
CDR3aa: CASSVGNSSGDSYNEQFF
CDR3nt: TGCGCCAGCAGTGTGGGTAACTCTAGCGGGGACTCCTACAATGAGCAGTTCTTC

j_gene: TRBJ1-6
abundance: .
v_gene: TRBV19
d_gene: .
CDR3aa: CASSHPGVSSPLHF
CDR3nt: TGTGCCAGTAGTCATCCAGGGGTGAGTTCACCCCTCCACTTT

j_gene: TRBJ2-6
abundance: .
v_gene: TRBV9
d_gene: .
CDR3aa: CASSPRSPGANVLTF
CDR3nt: TGTGCCAGCAGCCCCAGGAGCCCTGGGGCCAACGTCCTGACTTTC

j_gene: TRBJ1-1
abundance: .
v_gene: TRBV29-1
d_gene: .
CDR3aa: CSVVRYNTEAFF
CDR3nt: TGCAGCGTTGTAAGGTACAACACTGAAGCTTTCTTT

j_gene: TRBJ2-3
abundance: .
v_gene: TRBV3-1/TRBV3-2
d_gene: .
CDR3aa: CASSQAGPLAGTGDTQYF
CDR3nt: TGTGCCAGCAGCCAAGCGGGGCCACTAGCGGGGACAGGGGATACGCAGTATTTT

j_gene: TRBJ1-1
abundance: .
v_gene: TRBV6-5
d_gene: .
CDR3aa: CASSSDPWGNTEAFF
CDR3nt: TGTGCCAGCAGTTCCGATCCCTGGGGGAACACTGAAGCTTTCTTT

j_gene: TRBJ2-5
abundance: .
v_gene: TRBV6-5
d_gene: TRBD2
CDR3aa: CASSLAGGPVETQYF
CDR3nt: TGTGCCAGCAGCCTAGCGGGAGGGCCGGTGGAGACCCAGTACTTC

j_gene: TRBJ2-2
abundance: .
v_gene: TRBV19
d_gene: TRBD1
CDR3aa: CASSIWGTANTGELFF
CDR3nt: TGTGCCAGTAGTATATGGGGGACAGCGAACACCGGGGAGCTGTTTTTT

j_gene: TRBJ1-5
abundance: .
v_gene: TRBV12-3/TRBV12-4
d_gene: .
CDR3aa: CASSRTVYQPQHF
CDR3nt: TGTGCCAGCAGCCGGACAGTCTATCAGCCCCAGCATTTT

j_gene: TRBJ1-2
abundance: .
v_gene: TRBV7-2
d_gene: .
CDR3aa: CASSLVAPYGYTF
CDR3nt: TGTGCCAGCAGCTTAGTAGCCCCCTATGGCTACACCTTC

j_gene: TRBJ1-3
abundance: .
v_gene: TRBV3-1/TRBV3-2
d_gene: .
CDR3aa: CASSQESPGNTIYF
CDR3nt: TGTGCCAGCAGCCAAGAATCACCCGGAAACACCATATATTTT

j_gene: TRBJ2-1
abundance: few
v_gene: TRBV28
d_gene: TRBD2
CDR3aa: CASTPIAGGLVNEQFF
CDR3nt: TGTGCCAGCACCCCTATAGCGGGAGGGCTAGTCAATGAGCAGTTCTTC

j_gene: TRBJ2-7
abundance: few
v_gene: TRBV6-5
d_gene: .
CDR3aa: CASSRNGQEGYEQYF
CDR3nt: TGTGCCAGCAGTCGAAACGGACAGGAGGGGTACGAGCAGTACTTC

j_gene: TRBJ2-1
abundance: .
v_gene: TRBV10-3
d_gene: .
CDR3aa: CAIKSSYNEQFF
CDR3nt: TGTGCCATCAAAAGCTCCTACAATGAGCAGTTCTTC

j_gene: TRBJ2-1
abundance: few
v_gene: TRBV4-3
d_gene: TRBD2
CDR3aa: CASSPLLAGDYNEQFF
CDR3nt: TGCGCCAGCAGCCCTCTACTAGCGGGAGATTACAATGAGCAGTTCTTC

j_gene: TRBJ1-2
abundance: .
v_gene: TRBV3-1/TRBV3-2
d_gene: .
CDR3aa: CASSQVTEGGYTF
CDR3nt: TGTGCCAGCAGCCAAGTCACGGAGGGTGGCTACACCTTC

j_gene: TRBJ2-7
abundance: .
v_gene: TRBV5-4
d_gene: .
CDR3aa: CASRIDPDSYEQYF
CDR3nt: TGTGCCAGCAGAATCGATCCGGACAGCTACGAGCAGTACTTC

j_gene: TRBJ2-3
abundance: .
v_gene: TRBV7-3
d_gene: TRBD2
CDR3aa: CASSLNGRADTQYF
CDR3nt: TGTGCCAGCAGCTTAAACGGGAGGGCAGATACGCAGTATTTT

j_gene: TRBJ1-3
abundance: .
v_gene: TRBV6-5
d_gene: .
CDR3aa: CASSPGSGANTIYF
CDR3nt: TGTGCCAGCAGTCCAGGGTCCGGGGCTAACACCATATATTTT

j_gene: TRBJ2-7
abundance: .
v_gene: TRBV28
d_gene: .
CDR3aa: CASSMSRGSYEQYF
CDR3nt: TGTGCCAGCAGTATGAGTCGGGGCTCCTACGAGCAGTACTTC

j_gene: TRBJ1-1
abundance: few
v_gene: TRBV24-1
d_gene: TRBD1
CDR3aa: CATSDPGQGTEAFF
CDR3nt: TGTGCCACCAGTGACCCAGGACAGGGGACTGAAGCTTTCTTT

j_gene: TRBJ1-1
abundance: once
v_gene: TRBV2
d_gene: .
CDR3aa: CASSDQLQNTEAFF
CDR3nt: TGTGCCAGCAGTGATCAGCTACAAAACACTGAAGCTTTCTTT

j_gene: TRBJ2-5
abundance: .
v_gene: TRBV10-3
d_gene: .
CDR3aa: CATNADLVGPQETQYF
CDR3nt: TGTGCCACCAATGCGGACTTGGTGGGCCCGCAAGAGACCCAGTACTTC

j_gene: TRBJ1-2
abundance: .
v_gene: TRBV4-1
d_gene: TRBD1
CDR3aa: CASSHSTGDQTINYGYTF
CDR3nt: TGCGCCAGCAGCCACTCTACAGGGGATCAAACTATTAACTATGGCTACACCTTC

j_gene: TRBJ1-5
abundance: once
v_gene: TRBV18
d_gene: .
CDR3aa: CASSVEVSGNQPQHF
CDR3nt: TGTGCCAGCTCCGTCGAGGTTTCGGGCAATCAGCCCCAGCATTTT

j_gene: TRBJ1-4
abundance: .
v_gene: TRBV5-1
d_gene: TRBD1
CDR3aa: CASSPDRGWQKLFF
CDR3nt: TGCGCCAGCAGCCCCGACAGGGGGTGGCAAAAACTGTTTTTT

j_gene: TRBJ1-6
abundance: once
v_gene: TRBV14
d_gene: .
CDR3aa: CASSWRVNSPLHF
CDR3nt: TGTGCCAGCAGTTGGCGAGTAAATTCACCCCTCCACTTT

j_gene: TRBJ1-5
abundance: .
v_gene: TRBV19
d_gene: .
CDR3aa: CASSLYTGSNQPQHF
CDR3nt: TGTGCCAGTTCCTTGTACACCGGGAGCAATCAGCCCCAGCATTTT

j_gene: TRBJ1-2
abundance: .
v_gene: TRBV5-5
d_gene: .
CDR3aa: CASSLYRDNYGYTF
CDR3nt: TGTGCCAGCAGCTTGTACAGGGATAACTATGGCTACACCTTC